Following are 14 T cell receptor beta chains from one sample sequenced in a study of T-cell reconstitution after alpha-beta-depleted transplantation in children. It was with unique molecular identifiers that the TCRbeta library was prepared. TCRdb reprocessed the PCR reads with MiXCR, giving one entry per CDR3 protein. The sample includes a few hundred thousand distinct CDR3 sequences, 24% seen only once; the top ten take about 5%. Material: PBMCs, mostly from graft donor cells, obtained 360 days after TCRalphabeta/CD19-depleted stem cell transplant. The receptors come from a female patient under 10 years old who had a stem cell transplant for congenital amegakaryocytic thrombocytopenia, so the T cells may come from the graft donor.

This clonotype was counted only a few times. The chain combines TRBV5-6 with TRBJ2-1; D is ambiguous. V lost 0 bases to trimming and J lost 0 bases, with 10 bases between them. Germline loops: CDR1 SGHDT, CDR2 YYEEEE. The length of the CDR3 is 16 residues. CDR3 protein: CASSLVLVHSYNEQFF. DNA of the CDR3: TGTGCCAGCAGCTTGGTATTAGTCCACTCCTACAATGAGCAGTTCTTC.

V is TRBV20-1 and J is TRBJ1-5; no clear D gene. In germline, CDR1 is DFQATT, CDR2 SNEGSKA (reference sequence). Between the trimmed V and J ends, which lost 4 bases and 2 bases, there was a span of 6 bases. CDR3 size: 12 residues. CDR3 sequence: CSAIQGNQPQHF. In DNA, the CDR3 is TGCAGTGCTATTCAGGGCAATCAGCCCCAGCATTTT.

The chain recombines TRBV7-9 with TRBJ2-1, with unresolved D. The CDR3 contains 11 residues. The germline V gene encodes CDR1 SEHNR and CDR2 FQNEAQ (reference sequence). The germline V and J ends were trimmed by 4 bases and 9 bases, with 7 bases remaining between them. The CDR3 DNA reads as TGTGCCAGCAGCTCGGTTGGTGAGCAGTTCTTC. Translated: CASSSVGEQFF.

The chain couples TRBV2 to TRBJ1-2, with 7 bases fitting TRBD1. The CDR3 consists of 13 residues. V shed 4 bases and J 4 bases; nucleotides not matched to a gene: 3. Germline-derived CDR1 and CDR2 are SNHLY and FYNNEI. The CDR3 loop is CASSGDSFYGYTF. CDR3 sequence (DNA): TGTGCCAGCAGTGGGGACAGCTTCTATGGCTACACCTTC.

The J gene is TRBJ2-3, the V gene TRBV7-8; 11 bases align to TRBD1. V was clipped by 2 bases and J by 1 base; unmatched bases: 5. CDR1 is SGHVS and CDR2 is FQNEAQ in the germline V gene. The CDR3 contains 17 residues. The CDR3 here is CASSLTPGQGGTDTQYF. Here the CDR3 DNA reads TGTGCCAGCAGCTTAACTCCGGGACAGGGGGGCACAGATACGCAGTATTTT.

This clonotype was detected a few times. The chain carries TRBV25-1 and TRBJ1-2; 7 positions agree with TRBD1. CDR1 is MGHDK, CDR2 SYGVNS, per germline. The CDR3 extends over 15 amino acids. J lost 7 bases, V lost 4 bases, and 12 bases had no gene match. The CDR3 is CASSVTQDRAGGYTF. CDR3 DNA: TGTGCCAGCAGTGTAACCCAAGACAGGGCAGGTGGCTACACCTTC.

V is TRBV20-1 and J is TRBJ2-3; no reliable D call. Between the trimmed V and J ends, which lost 0 bases and 2 bases, there was a span of 6 bases. The CDR3 contains 13 residues. Germline CDR1 and CDR2: DFQATT and SNEGSKA (reference sequence). The CDR3 spells CSARDAPTDTQYF. The CDR3 nucleotides are TGCAGTGCTAGAGATGCACCCACAGATACGCAGTATTTT.

This clonotype occurred a few times. The chain combines TRBV7-9 with TRBJ2-5; TRBD1 matches at 7 bases. Germline loops: CDR1 SEHNR, CDR2 FQNEAQ (reference sequence). Unmatched junction bases numbered 6, after V lost 5 bases and J lost 0 bases. The CDR3 runs to 15 residues. The CDR3 sequence: CASSPTGVNQETQYF. The DNA for the CDR3 is TGTGCCAGCAGCCCAACAGGGGTCAACCAAGAGACCCAGTACTTC.

This clonotype was found a few times. The chain couples TRBV10-3 to TRBJ2-7; 10 positions match TRBD1. V lost 6 bases, J lost 4 bases, and 6 bases stayed unmatched. The CDR3 has 14 amino acids. Germline V gives CDR1 ENHRY, CDR2 SYGVKD. The CDR3 reads CAISPTGGRYEQYF. Here the CDR3 DNA reads TGTGCCATCAGCCCGACAGGGGGCAGGTACGAGCAGTACTTC.

This chain uses TRBV6-5 with TRBJ2-2, with D unresolved. V lost 1 base, J lost 0 bases, and 6 bases lay in between. Germline V CDR1 and CDR2: MNHEY, SVGAGI. This CDR3 contains 15 residues. DNA of the CDR3: TGTGCCAGCAGTTACTTGGCGCCGAACACCGGGGAGCTGTTTTTT. Its protein is CASSYLAPNTGELFF.

This clonotype appeared a few times. J is TRBJ1-1 and V is TRBV20-1; TRBD1 is a possible D gene (5 bases). Germline loops: CDR1 DFQATT, CDR2 SNEGSKA (reference sequence). The CDR3 extends over 12 amino acids. The V end lost 3 bases, the J end lost 5 bases, and 10 bases lay between the germline ends. This CDR3 reads CSASMGLTEAFF. The CDR3 nucleotides read TGCAGTGCTAGTATGGGGCTTACTGAAGCTTTCTTT.

This chain links TRBV20-1 with TRBJ2-3; 8 bases match TRBD2. CDR1 is DFQATT, CDR2 SNEGSKA, per germline (reference sequence). J was trimmed by 4 bases and V by 0 bases; bases with no gene match: 15. The CDR3 loop spans 18 amino acids. In DNA form, the CDR3 reads TGCAGTGCTAGAGATCCCCGGGGGGGGCTATCGAGTCCAGATACGCAGTATTTT. The encoded protein is CSARDPRGGLSSPDTQYF.

This clonotype was detected a few times. This chain connects TRBV20-1 to TRBJ1-5; TRBD1 matches at 11 bases. Trimming at V came to 1 base and at J to 6 bases, leaving 2 bases not matched to a gene. Germline V gene data show CDR1 as DFQATT and CDR2 as SNEGSKA (reference sequence). The CDR3 contains 14 residues. CDR3 DNA: TGCAGTGCTAGAGGTGGGACAGGGGGTCAGCCCCAGCATTTT. This translates into CSARGGTGGQPQHF.

This clonotype was recorded a few times. The chain is built from TRBV7-9 and TRBJ2-7; unclear D gene. Germline loops: CDR1 SEHNR, CDR2 FQNEAQ (reference sequence). The germline V and J ends were trimmed by 3 bases and 6 bases, with 9 bases remaining between them. The CDR3 is 12 amino acids. The CDR3 protein is CASSFLSSEQYF. CDR3 sequence (DNA): TGTGCCAGCAGCTTTCTAAGTTCCGAGCAGTACTTC.